Listed below are T cell receptor beta chains from one sample, sequenced in a study of PD-L1 blockade in urothelial cancer. Only in-frame clones appear in the TCRdb table, and some are missing; sequencing was by immunoSEQ multiplex PCR. The top ten hold about 1.6% of the sample, which has around 57,000 clones, 75% to 90% seen once. The sample consisted of PBMCs, taken around atezolizumab (anti-PD-L1) treatment. The receptors stem from a man aged 70-80 years with urothelial cancer. Both conserved end residues are part of each CDR3. The D gene is left open where the match is weak. Clone size is shown for a subset of rows, as once, few, many or a class of expanded clone.

J gene: TRBJ1-2
clone size: once
V gene: TRBV19
D gene: .
CDR3 protein: CASRSIPSGRTWYGYTF
CDR3 DNA: TGTGCCAGTAGGAGTATCCCGAGCGGAAGGACTTGGTATGGCTACACCTTC

J gene: TRBJ1-2
clone size: .
V gene: TRBV28
D gene: .
CDR3 protein: CASSTAGDYGYTF
CDR3 DNA: TGTGCCAGCAGTACAGCAGGGGACTATGGCTACACCTTC

J gene: TRBJ2-2
clone size: .
V gene: TRBV13
D gene: TRBD2
CDR3 protein: CASRPPAGGDTGELFF
CDR3 DNA: TGTGCCAGCAGGCCCCCAGCGGGAGGGGACACCGGGGAGCTGTTTTTT

J gene: TRBJ2-1
clone size: .
V gene: TRBV11-3
D gene: .
CDR3 protein: CASSLGKTSDEQFF
CDR3 DNA: TGTGCCAGCAGCTTAGGAAAGACTAGTGATGAGCAGTTCTTC

J gene: TRBJ1-5
clone size: .
V gene: TRBV5-5
D gene: TRBD1
CDR3 protein: CASSFDRERQPQHF
CDR3 DNA: TGTGCCAGCAGCTTCGACAGGGAGCGTCAGCCCCAGCATTTT

J gene: TRBJ2-5
clone size: .
V gene: TRBV5-4
D gene: .
CDR3 protein: CASSAGSHSETQYF
CDR3 DNA: TGTGCCAGCAGCGCGGGCAGCCATTCAGAGACCCAGTACTTC

J gene: TRBJ2-1
clone size: .
V gene: TRBV5-4
D gene: .
CDR3 protein: CASSLYLAPLYNEQFF
CDR3 DNA: TGTGCCAGCAGCTTATACCTAGCGCCGCTCTACAATGAGCAGTTCTTC

J gene: TRBJ2-7
clone size: .
V gene: TRBV5-1
D gene: TRBD2
CDR3 protein: CASSLVLAGGDEQYF
CDR3 DNA: TGCGCCAGCAGCTTGGTGCTAGCGGGAGGGGACGAGCAGTACTTC

J gene: TRBJ2-5
clone size: few
V gene: TRBV7-2
D gene: TRBD1
CDR3 protein: CASSFPGQGSSKTQYF
CDR3 DNA: TGTGCCAGCAGCTTCCCGGGACAGGGGTCGTCGAAGACCCAGTACTTC

J gene: TRBJ1-1
clone size: few
V gene: TRBV6-5
D gene: .
CDR3 protein: CASSRGTEAFF
CDR3 DNA: TGTGCCAGCAGTCGAGGGACTGAAGCTTTCTTT

J gene: TRBJ1-2
clone size: .
V gene: TRBV7-2
D gene: .
CDR3 protein: CASSLDLGEAYGYTF
CDR3 DNA: TGTGCCAGCAGCTTAGATTTAGGGGAGGCCTATGGCTACACCTTC

J gene: TRBJ2-7
clone size: .
V gene: TRBV7-9
D gene: .
CDR3 protein: CASSFGGAHEQYF
CDR3 DNA: TGTGCCAGCAGCTTTGGGGGGGCCCACGAGCAGTACTTC

J gene: TRBJ2-7
clone size: .
V gene: TRBV7-9
D gene: TRBD2
CDR3 protein: CASSSWGVSGGYEQYF
CDR3 DNA: TGTGCCAGCAGCTCCTGGGGTGTTAGCGGGGGCTACGAGCAGTACTTC

J gene: TRBJ2-7
clone size: .
V gene: TRBV7-8
D gene: .
CDR3 protein: CASSFPRGEQYF
CDR3 DNA: TGTGCCAGCAGCTTCCCCCGGGGCGAGCAGTACTTC

J gene: TRBJ1-5
clone size: .
V gene: TRBV13
D gene: .
CDR3 protein: CASSFILRDIHRPDPDQPQHF
CDR3 DNA: TGTGCCAGCAGCTTTATACTCCGGGACATTCATCGTCCAGATCCGGATCAGCCCCAGCATTTT

J gene: TRBJ2-2
clone size: once
V gene: TRBV7-6
D gene: .
CDR3 protein: CASSLLGGVNTGELFF
CDR3 DNA: TGTGCCAGCAGCTTATTAGGCGGAGTGAACACCGGGGAGCTGTTTTTT

J gene: TRBJ2-1
clone size: .
V gene: TRBV10-2
D gene: .
CDR3 protein: CASSEQGPGYEQFF
CDR3 DNA: TGCGCCAGCAGTGAGCAGGGGCCGGGATACGAGCAGTTCTTC

J gene: TRBJ2-3
clone size: .
V gene: TRBV18
D gene: TRBD1
CDR3 protein: CASSPVGGQGTDTQYF
CDR3 DNA: TGTGCCAGCTCACCAGTGGGTGGACAGGGCACAGATACGCAGTATTTT

J gene: TRBJ1-4
clone size: .
V gene: TRBV7-2
D gene: .
CDR3 protein: CASSRGTDEKLFF
CDR3 DNA: TGTGCCAGCAGCAGGGGGACGGACGAAAAACTGTTTTTT

J gene: TRBJ2-7
clone size: .
V gene: TRBV5-1
D gene: .
CDR3 protein: CASSLIGIEGEQYF
CDR3 DNA: TGCGCCAGCAGCTTGATCGGGATTGAGGGCGAGCAGTACTTC

J gene: TRBJ2-1
clone size: .
V gene: TRBV4-3
D gene: TRBD2
CDR3 protein: CASSQVGLAGEDEQFF
CDR3 DNA: TGCGCCAGCAGCCAGGTTGGACTAGCGGGAGAAGATGAGCAGTTCTTC

J gene: TRBJ1-1
clone size: few
V gene: TRBV7-9
D gene: .
CDR3 protein: CASSFTGQLEAFF
CDR3 DNA: TGTGCCAGCAGCTTTACAGGACAGCTTGAAGCTTTCTTT

J gene: TRBJ1-3
clone size: .
V gene: TRBV7-2
D gene: .
CDR3 protein: CASSLDGAASGNTIYF
CDR3 DNA: TGTGCCAGCAGCTTAGATGGAGCAGCCTCTGGAAACACCATATATTTT

J gene: TRBJ2-5
clone size: .
V gene: TRBV4-1
D gene: .
CDR3 protein: CASSTRDSRETQYF
CDR3 DNA: TGCGCCAGCAGCACCCGGGACTCTCGAGAGACCCAGTACTTC

J gene: TRBJ1-5
clone size: .
V gene: TRBV2
D gene: .
CDR3 protein: CASRTGASNQPQHF
CDR3 DNA: TGTGCCAGCAGGACAGGAGCGAGCAATCAGCCCCAGCATTTT

J gene: TRBJ2-7
clone size: .
V gene: TRBV6-1
D gene: .
CDR3 protein: CARVRGPKIYEQYF
CDR3 DNA: TGTGCCAGGGTTCGCGGGCCCAAAATCTACGAGCAGTACTTC

J gene: TRBJ2-1
clone size: .
V gene: TRBV19
D gene: TRBD1
CDR3 protein: CASSGRDRGSYNEQFF
CDR3 DNA: TGTGCCAGTAGTGGGCGGGACAGGGGGTCCTACAATGAGCAGTTCTTC

J gene: TRBJ2-7
clone size: .
V gene: TRBV27
D gene: TRBD1
CDR3 protein: CASSLNMLGTDSYEQYF
CDR3 DNA: TGTGCCAGCAGTTTAAATATGTTGGGGACAGACTCCTACGAGCAGTACTTC

J gene: TRBJ2-7
clone size: .
V gene: TRBV20-1
D gene: .
CDR3 protein: CSARANEQYF
CDR3 DNA: TGCAGTGCCCGCGCCAACGAGCAGTACTTC

J gene: TRBJ2-2
clone size: many
V gene: TRBV29-1
D gene: .
CDR3 protein: CSVEGRGRELFF
CDR3 DNA: TGCAGCGTTGAGGGGCGCGGGAGGGAGCTGTTTTTT

J gene: TRBJ2-2
clone size: .
V gene: TRBV27
D gene: .
CDR3 protein: CASARQRVPTGELFF
CDR3 DNA: TGTGCCAGCGCTAGACAGCGGGTGCCCACCGGGGAGCTGTTTTTT

J gene: TRBJ2-2
clone size: .
V gene: TRBV6-5
D gene: TRBD2
CDR3 protein: CASSYSSGGGTGELFF
CDR3 DNA: TGTGCCAGCAGTTACTCTAGCGGGGGAGGCACCGGGGAGCTGTTTTTT

J gene: TRBJ2-7
clone size: .
V gene: TRBV28
D gene: TRBD2
CDR3 protein: CASSRLAQEQYF
CDR3 DNA: TGTGCCAGCAGTCGACTAGCTCAGGAGCAGTACTTC